These 27 T cell receptor beta chains share one sample of origin, sequenced in a study of T cells in Graves' hyperthyroidism and ophthalmopathy. TCR beta CDR3 regions were amplified from RNA transcripts. The study used the HTBI primer set for a first-round RT-PCR of the TCR CDR3. One entry per CDR3 protein, called by TCRdb with MiXCR from the multiplex PCR reads. The data hold fewer than 900,000 distinct CDR3 sequences, with under 20% observed a single time. The sequenced sample was blood. These receptors came from a woman aged 45-65 years with Graves' hyperthyroidism that later progressed to Graves' ophthalmopathy.

The V and J genes are TRBV6-6 and TRBJ2-1; 10 positions agree with TRBD2. Germline V gives CDR1 MNHNY, CDR2 SVGAGI (reference sequence). V was pared by 2 bases and J by 8 bases, with 12 bases of the junction left unmatched. This CDR3 is 17 amino acids long. The CDR3 DNA reads as TGTGCCAGCAGTTACCCGACCACAGCGGGGGGGCCACATGAGCAGTTCTTC. Encoded protein: CASSYPTTAGGPHEQFF.

The chain has TRBV12-3 or TRBV12-4 and TRBJ2-2; D is unclear. There are 16 residues in the CDR3. Trimming took off 3 bases at V and 1 base at J, with 12 bases between the two ends. This CDR3 reads CASSLGTTLNTGELFF. The CDR3 coding sequence is TGTGCCAGCAGTTTGGGTACGACACTGAACACCGGGGAGCTGTTTTTT.

A few counts support this clonotype. The chain employs TRBV6-1 and TRBJ2-3; 7 bases match TRBD2. Germline loops: CDR1 MNHNS, CDR2 SASEGT. Trimming at V came to 5 bases and at J to 1 base, leaving 9 bases not matched to a gene. This CDR3 spans 16 amino acids. In nucleotides, the CDR3 is TGTGCCAGCAGTACCTTCGGACGGGGGGGCACAGATACGCAGTATTTT. Translated: CASSTFGRGGTDTQYF.

The J gene is TRBJ2-3, the V gene TRBV4-1; the D gene is possibly TRBD1 (5 bases). The CDR3 is 17 residues long. Looked up from germline, CDR1 is MGHRA and CDR2 is YSYEKL. V was shortened by 1 base and J by 2 bases, with 16 bases between the two germline ends. The chain's CDR3 is CASSQVRQTEYTDTQYF. DNA of the CDR3: TGCGCCAGCAGCCAAGTACGACAGACTGAATACACAGATACGCAGTATTTT.

This clonotype was seen only a few times. The chain carries TRBV7-9 and TRBJ1-2; D is uncertain. V lost 4 bases and J 8 bases, leaving 20 bases between the germline ends. From germline, CDR1 is SEHNR and CDR2 FQNEAQ (reference sequence). The CDR3 loop spans 15 amino acids. The chain's CDR3 is CASSSRSADIGGYTF. CDR3 DNA: TGTGCCAGCAGCTCGCGCTCGGCCGACATCGGCGGCTACACCTTC.

This clonotype was found a few times. The rearrangement joins TRBV19 to TRBJ2-1; D uncertain. CDR1 LNHDA and CDR2 SQIVND come from the germline V gene (reference sequence). CDR3 length: 13 residues. V lost 6 bases and J lost 10, with 16 bases in between. The CDR3 sequence: CASRTPEAREQFF. CDR3 coding DNA: TGTGCCAGTAGGACCCCTGAGGCACGCGAGCAGTTCTTC. The full variable domain, its missing parts supplied by reference TRBV19 and TRBJ2-1, is DGGITQSPKYLFRKEGQNVTLSCEQNLNHDAMYWYRQDPGQGLRLIYYSQIVNDFQKGDIAEGYSVSREKKESFPLTVTSAQKNPTAFYLCASRTPEAREQFFGPGTRLTVL.

In its sample, this clonotype was seen many times. The V call is TRBV18, the J call TRBJ2-1; tentative D call: TRBD2 (5 bases). CDR1 KGHSH and CDR2 LQKENI come from the germline V gene. This CDR3 has 17 amino acids. Between the trimmed V and J ends, which lost 3 bases and 0 bases, there was a span of 15 bases. The CDR3 sequence: CASSPPGGLSSYNEQFF. CDR3 DNA: TGTGCCAGCTCACCGCCCGGCGGGCTCAGCTCCTACAATGAGCAGTTCTTC.

This clonotype was counted a few times. The J gene is TRBJ1-6, the V gene TRBV18; TRBD1 agrees at 7 bases. The CDR3 is made up of 16 amino acids. J gave up 5 bases and V 6 bases, and 10 bases lay outside the gene matches. Germline lookup yields CDR1 KGHSH and CDR2 LQKENI. The CDR3 here is CASSPRPGQNNSPLHF. CDR3 in DNA: TGTGCCAGCTCTCCTCGCCCGGGACAGAATAATTCACCCCTCCACTTT.

Concerning this clonotype itself: Sequence at one end of the junction differs from germline and may be a read error. This rearrangement joins TRBV7-8 to TRBJ2-1, with D hard to call. The CDR3 spans 15 residues. Germline V lookup: CDR1 SGHVS, CDR2 FQNEAQ. CDR3 DNA: TGTGCTAGCAGCTTGGGATACGCAGGAGTGAATGAGCAGTTCTTC. It is translated as CASSLGYAGVNEQFF. Based on the CDR3 plus reference TRBV7-8 and TRBJ2-1, the full variable domain is GAGVSQSPRYKVAKRGQDVALRCDPISGHVSLFWYQQALGQGPEFLTYFQNEAQLDKSGLPSDRFFAERPEGSVSTLKIQRTQQEDSAVYLCASSLGYAGVNEQFFGPGTRLTVL.

This clonotype has ten or more counts. The chain links TRBV20-1 to TRBJ2-3, with 9 bases that match TRBD2. The CDR3 loop spans 14 amino acids. The germline gives CDR1 DFQATT, CDR2 SNEGSKA (reference sequence). The V and J ends lost 5 bases and 3 bases, in that order; junction bases with no gene match: 6. CDR3 DNA: TGCAGTGCTTTGAGCGGGGGGTCAACAGATACGCAGTATTTT. It codes for CSALSGGSTDTQYF.

There are a few counts of this clonotype. This rearrangement joins TRBV6-1 to TRBJ1-4, with 7 bases identical to TRBD1. Germline values: CDR1 MNHNS, CDR2 SASEGT. Trimming removed 2 bases from V and 2 bases from J; junction bases left unmatched: 11. The CDR3 is made up of 18 amino acids. CDR3 protein: CASSERTGGILTNEKLFF. The CDR3, as DNA: TGTGCCAGCAGTGAAAGGACAGGAGGTATTCTGACTAATGAAAAACTGTTTTTT.

This sequence joins TRBV6-5 and TRBJ2-1, with TRBD2 matching over 7 bases. CDR1 and CDR2 (germline): MNHEY, SVGAGI. V lost 5 bases, J lost 7 bases, and 14 bases stayed unmatched. This CDR3 is built from 16 residues. CDR3 nucleotides: TGTGCCAGCAGTCACACTACGGGACTAATGTCTAATGAGCAGTTCTTC. This translates into CASSHTTGLMSNEQFF.

In its sample, this clonotype was seen a few times. The genes are TRBV5-4 and TRBJ1-3, with 7 bases fitting TRBD1. The CDR3 is 15 residues long. After removal of 5 bases from V and 2 bases from J, the junction contained 7 bases not matched to a gene. Per germline, CDR1 SGHNT and CDR2 YYREEE (reference sequence). The CDR3 sequence: CASSSTGWTGNTIYF. CDR3 sequence (DNA): TGTGCCAGCAGTTCGACAGGGTGGACTGGAAACACCATATATTTT.

The V gene is TRBV9, the J gene TRBJ2-2, with 8 positions matching TRBD2. The CDR3 consists of 16 residues. Germline CDR1 and CDR2: SGDLS and YYNGEE. V dropped 3 bases and J dropped 6; count of bases not matched to a gene: 10. CDR3 sequence reads: CASSEGGAGGPGELFF. The CDR3 nucleotides are TGTGCCAGCAGCGAAGGGGGGGCGGGGGGCCCCGGGGAGCTGTTTTTT.

This clonotype has at least ten counts. The chain is built from TRBV3-1 and TRBJ2-7; a weak D match, TRBD1 (6 bases). Trimming took 4 bases from V and 1 from J, leaving 11 bases between them. The CDR3 has 14 residues. Looked up from germline, CDR1 is LGHDT and CDR2 is YNNKEL (reference sequence). The CDR3 spells CASSPGAISYEQYF. The CDR3 DNA reads as TGTGCCAGCAGCCCAGGGGCTATATCCTACGAGCAGTACTTC.

This clonotype has a single count. This chain connects TRBV27 to TRBJ1-5, with 7 bases aligning to TRBD1. The CDR3 consists of 14 residues. Germline V lookup: CDR1 MNHEY, CDR2 SMNVEV (reference sequence). J was trimmed by 9 bases and V by 5 bases; bases with no gene match: 10. CDR3 sequence: CASSLRDRSGPQHF. As DNA, the CDR3 is TGTGCCAGCAGTCTCCGGGACAGAAGCGGGCCCCAGCATTTT.

V gene TRBV10-3 combines with J gene TRBJ2-7, with D perhaps TRBD2 (5 bases). The CDR3 consists of 12 residues. CDR1 and CDR2 from the germline V gene are ENHRY and SYGVKD. Trimming took 6 bases from V and 6 from J, leaving 12 bases between them. CDR3 residues: CAIRSDFREQYF. Written as DNA, the CDR3 is TGTGCCATCAGGTCGGACTTTCGCGAGCAGTACTTC.

In its sample, this clonotype was seen many times. J is TRBJ2-1 and V is TRBV3-1; TRBD1 aligns across 9 bases. The CDR3 length is 16 residues. V lost 4 bases to trimming and J lost 7 bases; unmatched junction nucleotides: 11. Germline values: CDR1 LGHDT, CDR2 YNNKEL (reference sequence). Here the CDR3 reads CASSPQLGTGRNEQFF. The CDR3, as DNA: TGTGCCAGCAGCCCCCAACTAGGGACAGGGAGGAATGAGCAGTTCTTC.

This chain joins TRBV7-3 and TRBJ2-5, with D possibly matching TRBD1 (5 bases). Germline CDR1 SGHTA, CDR2 FQGTGA. Trimming took 2 bases from V and 2 from J, leaving 18 bases between them. The CDR3 has 17 residues. The CDR3: CASSLGKVKGRQETQYF. The DNA of the CDR3 is TGTGCCAGCAGCTTAGGAAAGGTCAAGGGGCGTCAAGAGACCCAGTACTTC.

This clonotype appeared many times. The DNA of the CDR3 is TGTGCCAGCAGCTTAGACTCTAGCGGGGGGGCGAGGGAGCAGTACTTC. Protein: CASSLDSSGGAREQYF. The chain joins TRBV7-2 to TRBJ2-7; 12 bases map to TRBD2. CDR1 SGHTA and CDR2 FQGNSA come from the germline V gene. V lost 1 base and J lost 7; bases outside the gene matches: 8. The CDR3 covers 16 residues.

This clonotype was found many times. The chain carries TRBV7-2 and TRBJ1-5; 8 nucleotides agree with TRBD1. Germline CDR1 is SGHTA and CDR2 is FQGNSA. Trimming cost V 0 bases and J 5 bases; bases outside gene matches: 3. This CDR3 comprises 15 residues. CDR3 nucleotides: TGTGCCAGCAGCTTAGCAGGCAGGGGGCATCAGCCCCAGCATTTT. Translation gives CASSLAGRGHQPQHF.

V gene TRBV27 combines with J gene TRBJ1-6, with 7 nucleotides matching TRBD1. Germline V CDR1 and CDR2: MNHEY, SMNVEV (reference sequence). The CDR3 is made up of 14 amino acids. The V gene end was trimmed by 0 bases and the J gene end by 10 bases; junction bases not matched to a gene: 3. The DNA for the CDR3 is TGTGCCAGCAGTTTATCACAGGGGAGCTCACCCCTCCACTTT. This codes for CASSLSQGSSPLHF.

This clonotype was recorded many times. V is TRBV9 and J is TRBJ1-6; 11 positions agree with TRBD1. This CDR3 has 16 amino acids. Germline V gene data show CDR1 as SGDLS and CDR2 as YYNGEE. Trimming removed 3 bases from V and 7 bases from J; junction bases left unmatched: 6. The CDR3 DNA sequence: TGTGCCAGCAGCGAGGGACAGGGGGTGGGAAATTCACCCCTCCACTTT. This translates into CASSEGQGVGNSPLHF. Combining the CDR3 with reference TRBV9 and TRBJ1-6 gives the whole variable domain DSGVTQTPKHLITATGQRVTLRCSPRSGDLSVYWYQQSLDQGLQFLIQYYNGEERAKGNILERFSAQQFPDLHSELNLSSLELGDSALYFCASSEGQGVGNSPLHFGNGTRLTVT.

This clonotype appeared a few times. The DNA of the CDR3 is TGTGCCAGCAGGGATACAGGGGCTTACAATGAGCAGTTCTTC. As protein: CASRDTGAYNEQFF. V usage is TRBV27 and J usage is TRBJ2-1; TRBD1 matches 7 bases. The CDR3 runs 14 residues. Germline-derived CDR1 and CDR2 are MNHEY and SMNVEV (reference sequence). Germline trimming cut 6 bases from V and 4 bases from J; bases unmatched to any gene: 6.

V usage is TRBV5-4 and J usage is TRBJ2-3; TRBD2 is a possible D gene (5 bases). V shed 3 bases and J shed 8 bases, with 19 bases lying between them. The CDR3 runs 15 residues. The germline CDR1 and CDR2 sequences are SGHNT and YYREEE (reference sequence). CDR3 DNA: TGTGCCAGCAGCTCGACTACCCCACGCCTCGTTACGCAGTATTTT. It codes for CASSSTTPRLVTQYF.

The table lists this clonotype with a few counts. The chain uses TRBV3-1 and TRBJ2-5; maybe TRBD1 (5 bases). V lost 0 bases, J lost 2 bases, and 22 bases lay in between. Germline values: CDR1 LGHDT, CDR2 YNNKEL (reference sequence). The CDR3 runs to 19 residues. CDR3 bases: TGTGCCAGCAGCCAAGATCTGGGCTCGACAGAGACTGAGCAAGAGACCCAGTACTTC. It codes for CASSQDLGSTETEQETQYF.

This clonotype appeared many times. The chain recombines TRBV30 with TRBJ1-1, with 9 bases fitting TRBD1. Germline values: CDR1 GTSNPN, CDR2 SVGIG (reference sequence). The V and J ends lost 3 bases and 1 base, in that order; junction bases with no gene match: 0. The CDR3 is made up of 13 amino acids. In DNA, the CDR3 is TGTGCCTGGAGGGACAGGGGGAACACTGAAGCTTTCTTT. Translating it yields CAWRDRGNTEAFF.